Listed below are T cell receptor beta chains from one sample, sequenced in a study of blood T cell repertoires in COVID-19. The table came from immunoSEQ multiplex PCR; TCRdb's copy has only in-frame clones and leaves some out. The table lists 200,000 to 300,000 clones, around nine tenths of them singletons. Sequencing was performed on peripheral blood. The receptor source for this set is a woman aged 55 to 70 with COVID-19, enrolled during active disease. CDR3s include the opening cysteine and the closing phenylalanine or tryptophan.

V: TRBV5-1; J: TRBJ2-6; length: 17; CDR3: CASSLRDRVAGANVLTF
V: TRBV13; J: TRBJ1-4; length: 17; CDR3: CASSQVGGGNQREKLFF
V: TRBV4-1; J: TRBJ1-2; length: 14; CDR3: CASSTPDREYGYTF
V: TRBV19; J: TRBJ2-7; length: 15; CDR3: CASSTTSGSSYEQYF
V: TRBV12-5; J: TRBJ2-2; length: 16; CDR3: CASGLWGLGNTGELFF
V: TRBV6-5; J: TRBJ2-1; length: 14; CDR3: CASKPDRAPNEQFF
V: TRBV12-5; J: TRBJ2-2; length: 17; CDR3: CASGLGLGHLNTGELFF
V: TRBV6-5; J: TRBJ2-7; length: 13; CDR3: CASRLPGAYEQYF
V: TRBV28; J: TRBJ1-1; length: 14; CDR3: CASSQQGLNTEAFF
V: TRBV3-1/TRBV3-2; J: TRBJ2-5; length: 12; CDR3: CASSQTGETQYF
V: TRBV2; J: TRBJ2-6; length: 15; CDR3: CASIRGSPGANVLTF
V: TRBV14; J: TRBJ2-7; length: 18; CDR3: CASSQDLGQREGAYEQYF
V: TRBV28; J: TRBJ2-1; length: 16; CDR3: CASSAPGRHVGNEQFF
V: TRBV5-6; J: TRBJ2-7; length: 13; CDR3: CASGLGASYEQYF
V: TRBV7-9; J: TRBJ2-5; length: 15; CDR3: CASSWGTAGRETQYF
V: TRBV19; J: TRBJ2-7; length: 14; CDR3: CASSIGRGIYEQYF
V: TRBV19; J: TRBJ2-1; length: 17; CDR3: CASSMGQGHPPYNEQFF
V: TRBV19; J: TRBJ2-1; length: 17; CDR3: CASSIAASGPPYNEQFF
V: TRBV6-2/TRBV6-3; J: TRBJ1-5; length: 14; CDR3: CASSYGDGTGPQHF
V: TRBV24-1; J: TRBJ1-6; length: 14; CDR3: CATSDRRDNSPLHF